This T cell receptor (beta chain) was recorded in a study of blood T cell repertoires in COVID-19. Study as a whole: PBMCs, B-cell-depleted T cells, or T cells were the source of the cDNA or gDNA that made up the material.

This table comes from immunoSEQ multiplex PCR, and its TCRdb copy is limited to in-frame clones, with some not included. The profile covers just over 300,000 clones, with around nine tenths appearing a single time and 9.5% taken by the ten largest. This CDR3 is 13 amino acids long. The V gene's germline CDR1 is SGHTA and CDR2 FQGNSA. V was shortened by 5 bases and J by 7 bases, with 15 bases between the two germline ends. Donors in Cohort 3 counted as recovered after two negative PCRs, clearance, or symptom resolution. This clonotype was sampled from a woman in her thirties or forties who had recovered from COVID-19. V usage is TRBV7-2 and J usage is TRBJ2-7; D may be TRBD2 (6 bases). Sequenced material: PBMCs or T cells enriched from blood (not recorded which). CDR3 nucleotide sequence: TGTGCCAGCAGCCCCCGGAGGGGTTGGGAGCAGTACTTC. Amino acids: CASSPRRGWEQYF.